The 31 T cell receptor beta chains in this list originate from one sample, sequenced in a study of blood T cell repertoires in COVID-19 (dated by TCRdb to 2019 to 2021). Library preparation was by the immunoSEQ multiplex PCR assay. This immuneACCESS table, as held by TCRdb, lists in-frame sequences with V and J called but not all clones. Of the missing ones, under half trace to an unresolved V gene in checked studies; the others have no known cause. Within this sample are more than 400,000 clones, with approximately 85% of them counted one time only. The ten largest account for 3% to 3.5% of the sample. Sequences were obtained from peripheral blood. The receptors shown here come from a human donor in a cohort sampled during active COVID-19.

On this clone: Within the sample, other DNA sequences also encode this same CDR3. The DNA for the CDR3 is TGTGCCACCAGCAGACGTGAAGACCCCCGGCTATGGGAGAATTCACCCCTCCACTTT. It specifies CATSRREDPRLWENSPLHF. The chain is built from TRBV15 and TRBJ1-6; unclear D gene. This CDR3 is built from 19 residues. Germline lookup yields CDR1 LNHNV and CDR2 YYDKDF (reference sequence). The germline V and J ends were trimmed by 2 bases and 7 bases, with 24 bases remaining between them.

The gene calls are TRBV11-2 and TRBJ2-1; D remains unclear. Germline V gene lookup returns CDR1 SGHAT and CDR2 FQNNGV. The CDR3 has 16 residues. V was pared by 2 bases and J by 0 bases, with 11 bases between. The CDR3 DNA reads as TGTGCCAGCAGCTTACTCCGCTCGAGCTCCTACAATGAGCAGTTCTTC. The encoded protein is CASSLLRSSSYNEQFF.

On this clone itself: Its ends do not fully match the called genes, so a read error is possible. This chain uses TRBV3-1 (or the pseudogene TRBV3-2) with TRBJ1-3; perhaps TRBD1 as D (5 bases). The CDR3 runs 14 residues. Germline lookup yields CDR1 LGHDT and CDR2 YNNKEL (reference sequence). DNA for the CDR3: TGTGTCAGCAGCCAAGTCAGGGCTGGAAACACCATATATTTT. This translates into CVSSQVRAGNTIYF.

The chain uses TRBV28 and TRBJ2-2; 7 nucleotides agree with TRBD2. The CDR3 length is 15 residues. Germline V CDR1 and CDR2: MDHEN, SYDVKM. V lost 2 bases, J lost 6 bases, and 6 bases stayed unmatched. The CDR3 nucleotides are TGTGCCAGCAGTTTAGGCGGGAGCCGGGCCGGGGAGCTGTTTTTT. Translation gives CASSLGGSRAGELFF.

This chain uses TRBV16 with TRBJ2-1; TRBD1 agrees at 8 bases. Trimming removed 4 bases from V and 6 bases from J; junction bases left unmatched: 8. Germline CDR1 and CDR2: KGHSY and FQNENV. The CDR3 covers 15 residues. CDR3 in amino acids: CASSPGQGAFNEQFF. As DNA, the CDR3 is TGTGCCAGCAGCCCCGGACAGGGAGCCTTCAATGAGCAGTTCTTC.

This CDR3 reads CASGLGGVNTEAFF. The CDR3 nucleotides read TGTGCTAGTGGTTTGGGCGGAGTCAACACTGAAGCTTTCTTT. The chain links TRBV12-5 to TRBJ1-1, with D hard to call. V lost 1 base to trimming and J lost 2 bases, with 8 bases between them. CDR3 size: 14 residues. Per the germline V gene, CDR1 is LGHNT and CDR2 is FRNRAP.

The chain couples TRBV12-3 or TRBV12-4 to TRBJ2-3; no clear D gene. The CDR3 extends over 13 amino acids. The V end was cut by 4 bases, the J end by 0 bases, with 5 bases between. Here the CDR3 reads CASSSHSTDTQYF. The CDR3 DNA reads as TGTGCCAGCAGTTCACACAGCACAGATACGCAGTATTTT.

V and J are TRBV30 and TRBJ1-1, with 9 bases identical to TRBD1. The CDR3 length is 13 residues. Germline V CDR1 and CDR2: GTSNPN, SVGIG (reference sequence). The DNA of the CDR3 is TGTGCGCTGGGGGACAGGGTGGAGTCTGAAGCTTTCTTT. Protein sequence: CALGDRVESEAFF.

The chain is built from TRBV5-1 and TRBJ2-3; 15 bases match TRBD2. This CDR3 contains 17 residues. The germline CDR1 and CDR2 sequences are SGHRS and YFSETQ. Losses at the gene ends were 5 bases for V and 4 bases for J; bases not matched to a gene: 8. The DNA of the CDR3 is TGCGCCAGCAGGCTGGTGGGACTAGCGGGAGGTGCAGATACGCAGTATTTT. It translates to CASRLVGLAGGADTQYF.

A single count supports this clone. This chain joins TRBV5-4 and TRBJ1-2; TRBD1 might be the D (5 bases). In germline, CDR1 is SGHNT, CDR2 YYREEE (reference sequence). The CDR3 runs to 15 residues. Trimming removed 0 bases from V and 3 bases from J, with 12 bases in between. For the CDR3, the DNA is TGTGCCAGCAGCTTGGCCGACAGAGCCTACTATGGCTACACCTTC. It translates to CASSLADRAYYGYTF. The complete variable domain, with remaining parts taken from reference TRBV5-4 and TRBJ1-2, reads ETGVTQSPTHLIKTRGQQVTLRCSSQSGHNTVSWYQQALGQGPQFIFQYYREEENGRGNFPPRFSGLQFPNYSSELNVNALELDDSALYLCASSLADRAYYGYTFGSGTRLTVV.

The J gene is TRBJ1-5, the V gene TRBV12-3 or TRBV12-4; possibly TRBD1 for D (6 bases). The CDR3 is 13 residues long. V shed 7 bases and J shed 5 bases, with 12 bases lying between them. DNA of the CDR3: TGTGCCAGCATTGGAGAGGGGGATCAGCCCCAGCATTTT. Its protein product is CASIGEGDQPQHF.

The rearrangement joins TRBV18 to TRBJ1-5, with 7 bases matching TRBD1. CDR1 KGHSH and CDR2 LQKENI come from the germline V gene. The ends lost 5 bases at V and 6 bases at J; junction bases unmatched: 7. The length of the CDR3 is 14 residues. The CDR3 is CASSIDSGGQPQHF. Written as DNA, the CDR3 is TGTGCCAGCTCAATTGATTCAGGGGGTCAGCCCCAGCATTTT.

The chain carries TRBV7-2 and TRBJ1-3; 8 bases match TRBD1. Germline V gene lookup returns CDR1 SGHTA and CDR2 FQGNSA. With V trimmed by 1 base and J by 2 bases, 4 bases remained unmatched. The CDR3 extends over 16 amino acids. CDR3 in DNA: TGTGCCAGCAGCTTAGACAGGACAGGGACTGGAAACACCATATATTTT. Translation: CASSLDRTGTGNTIYF.

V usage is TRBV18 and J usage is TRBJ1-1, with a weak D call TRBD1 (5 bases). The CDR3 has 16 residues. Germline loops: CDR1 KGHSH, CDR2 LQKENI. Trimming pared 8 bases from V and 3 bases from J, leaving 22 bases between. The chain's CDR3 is CASHHGQGGRYTEAFF. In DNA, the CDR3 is TGTGCCAGCCACCACGGGCAGGGTGGAAGGTACACTGAAGCTTTCTTT.

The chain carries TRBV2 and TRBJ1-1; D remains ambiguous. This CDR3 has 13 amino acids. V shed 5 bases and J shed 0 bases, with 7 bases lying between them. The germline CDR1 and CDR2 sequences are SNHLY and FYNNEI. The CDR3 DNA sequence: TGTGCCAGCAGTTTTCAAATGAACACTGAAGCTTTCTTT. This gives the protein CASSFQMNTEAFF.

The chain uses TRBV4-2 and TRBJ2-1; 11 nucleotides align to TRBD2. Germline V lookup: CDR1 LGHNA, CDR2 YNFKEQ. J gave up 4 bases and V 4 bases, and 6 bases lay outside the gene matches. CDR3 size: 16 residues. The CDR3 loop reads CASSPAGTSGYNEQFF. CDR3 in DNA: TGTGCCAGCAGCCCGGCCGGGACTAGCGGTTACAATGAGCAGTTCTTC.

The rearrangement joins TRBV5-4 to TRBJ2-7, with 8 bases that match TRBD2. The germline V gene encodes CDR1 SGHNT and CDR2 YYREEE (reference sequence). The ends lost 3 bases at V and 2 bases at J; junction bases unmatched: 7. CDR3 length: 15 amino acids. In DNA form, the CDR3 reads TGTGCCAGCAGCTCGATAGCGGGATGGGCCTACGAGCAGTACTTC. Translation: CASSSIAGWAYEQYF.

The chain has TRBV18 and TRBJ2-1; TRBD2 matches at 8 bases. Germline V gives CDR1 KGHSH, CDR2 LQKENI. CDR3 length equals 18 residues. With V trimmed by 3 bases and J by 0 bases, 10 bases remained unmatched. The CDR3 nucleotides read TGTGCCAGCTCACCCCTCAGCGGGAGCTACGGCTCCTACAATGAGCAGTTCTTC. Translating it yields CASSPLSGSYGSYNEQFF.

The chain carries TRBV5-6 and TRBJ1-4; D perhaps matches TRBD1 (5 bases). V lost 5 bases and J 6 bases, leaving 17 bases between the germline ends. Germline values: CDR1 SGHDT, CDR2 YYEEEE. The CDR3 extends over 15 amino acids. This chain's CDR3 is CASRTGRGVDEKLFF. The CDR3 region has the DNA TGTGCCAGCAGGACGGGGAGGGGAGTGGATGAAAAACTGTTTTTT. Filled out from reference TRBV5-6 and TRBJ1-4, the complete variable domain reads DAGVTQSPTHLIKTRGQQVTLRCSPKSGHDTVSWYQQALGQGPQFIFQYYEEEERQRGNFPDRFSGHQFPNYSSELNVNALLLGDSALYLCASRTGRGVDEKLFFGSGTQLSVL.

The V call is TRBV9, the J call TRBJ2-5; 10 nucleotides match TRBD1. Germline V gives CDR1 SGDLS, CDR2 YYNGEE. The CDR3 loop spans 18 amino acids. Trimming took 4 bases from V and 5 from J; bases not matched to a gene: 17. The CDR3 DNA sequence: TGTGCCAGCAGCATTACACACCCGGGACAGGGGTTTGGTGAGACCCAGTACTTC. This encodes CASSITHPGQGFGETQYF.

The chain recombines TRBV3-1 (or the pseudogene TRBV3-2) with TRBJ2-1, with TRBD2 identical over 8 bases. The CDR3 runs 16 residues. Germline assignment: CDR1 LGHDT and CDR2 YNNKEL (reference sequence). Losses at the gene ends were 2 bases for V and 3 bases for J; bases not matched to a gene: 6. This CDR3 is CASSQKGGLVYNEQFF. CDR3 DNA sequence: TGTGCCAGCAGCCAAAAGGGGGGACTAGTCTACAATGAGCAGTTCTTC.

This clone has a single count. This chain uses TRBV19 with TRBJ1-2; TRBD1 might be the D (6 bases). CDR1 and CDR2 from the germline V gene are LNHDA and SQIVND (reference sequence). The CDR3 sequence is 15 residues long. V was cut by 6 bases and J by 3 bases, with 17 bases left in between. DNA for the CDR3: TGTGCCAGTAGGTCAGTACAGGGTCTCGACTATGGCTACACCTTC. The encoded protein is CASRSVQGLDYGYTF.

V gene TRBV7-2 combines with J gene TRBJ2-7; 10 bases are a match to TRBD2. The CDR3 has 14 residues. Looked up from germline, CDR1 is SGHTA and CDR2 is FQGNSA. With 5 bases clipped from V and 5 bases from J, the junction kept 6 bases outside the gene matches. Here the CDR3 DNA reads TGTGCCAGCAGCCTGGGACTAGCGAACAACGAGCAGTACTTC. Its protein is CASSLGLANNEQYF.

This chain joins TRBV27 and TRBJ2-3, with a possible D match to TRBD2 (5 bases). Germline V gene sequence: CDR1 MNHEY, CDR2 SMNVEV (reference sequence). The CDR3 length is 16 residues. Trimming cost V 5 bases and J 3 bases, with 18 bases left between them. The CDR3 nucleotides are TGTGCCAGCAGTCCCCGTTTTACGGGGAGTACAGATACGCAGTATTTT. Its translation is CASSPRFTGSTDTQYF.

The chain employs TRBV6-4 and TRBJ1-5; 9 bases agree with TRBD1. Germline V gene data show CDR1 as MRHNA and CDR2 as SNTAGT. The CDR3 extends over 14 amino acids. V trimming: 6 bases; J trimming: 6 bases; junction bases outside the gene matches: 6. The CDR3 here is CASSPTGGFQPQHF. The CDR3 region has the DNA TGTGCCAGCAGCCCGACAGGGGGGTTTCAGCCCCAGCATTTT.

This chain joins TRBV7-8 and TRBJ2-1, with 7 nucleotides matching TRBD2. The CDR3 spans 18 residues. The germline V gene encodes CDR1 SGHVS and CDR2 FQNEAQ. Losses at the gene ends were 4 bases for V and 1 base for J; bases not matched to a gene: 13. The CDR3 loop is CASSSEGGGSVSYNEQFF. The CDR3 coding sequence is TGTGCCAGCAGCTCTGAAGGTGGCGGGAGTGTTTCCTACAATGAGCAGTTCTTC.

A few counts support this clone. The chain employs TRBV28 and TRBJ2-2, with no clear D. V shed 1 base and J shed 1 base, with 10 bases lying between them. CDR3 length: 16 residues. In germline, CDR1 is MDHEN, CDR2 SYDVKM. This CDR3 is CASSLFGAGNTGELFF. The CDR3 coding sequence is TGTGCCAGCAGTTTATTCGGAGCTGGGAACACCGGGGAGCTGTTTTTT. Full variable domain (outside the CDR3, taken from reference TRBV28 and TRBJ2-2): DVKVTQSSRYLVKRTGEKVFLECVQDMDHENMFWYRQDPGLGLRLIYFSYDVKMKEKGDIPEGYSVSREKKERFSLILESASTNQTSMYLCASSLFGAGNTGELFFGEGSRLTVL.

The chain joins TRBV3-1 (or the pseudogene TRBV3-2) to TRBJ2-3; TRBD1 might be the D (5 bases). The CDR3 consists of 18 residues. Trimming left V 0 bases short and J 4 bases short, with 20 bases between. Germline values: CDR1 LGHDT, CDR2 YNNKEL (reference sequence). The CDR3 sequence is CASSQEGPGAMGPDTQYF. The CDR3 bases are TGTGCCAGCAGCCAAGAAGGACCTGGGGCGATGGGCCCAGATACGCAGTATTTT.

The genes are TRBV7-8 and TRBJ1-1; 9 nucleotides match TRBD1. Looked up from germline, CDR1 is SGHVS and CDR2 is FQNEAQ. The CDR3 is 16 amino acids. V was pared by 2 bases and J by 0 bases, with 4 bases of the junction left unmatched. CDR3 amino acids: CASSLTGGRMNTEAFF. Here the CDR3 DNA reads TGTGCCAGCAGCTTAACAGGGGGCCGAATGAACACTGAAGCTTTCTTT.

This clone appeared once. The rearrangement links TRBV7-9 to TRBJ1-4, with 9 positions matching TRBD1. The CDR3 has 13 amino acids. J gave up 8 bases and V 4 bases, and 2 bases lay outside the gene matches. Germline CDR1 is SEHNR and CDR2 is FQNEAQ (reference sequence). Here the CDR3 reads CASSWGQGEKLFF. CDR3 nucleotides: TGTGCCAGCAGCTGGGGACAGGGAGAAAAACTGTTTTTT.

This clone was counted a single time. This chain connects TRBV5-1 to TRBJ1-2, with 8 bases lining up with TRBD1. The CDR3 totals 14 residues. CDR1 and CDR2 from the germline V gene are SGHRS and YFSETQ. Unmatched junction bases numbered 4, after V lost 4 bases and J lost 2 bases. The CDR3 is CASSGGQGNYGYTF. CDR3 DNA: TGCGCCAGCAGCGGAGGACAGGGAAACTATGGCTACACCTTC.